This TCR beta chain was recovered during a study of blood T cells in healthy people across ages. The wider study: With template switching, about one barcoded beta molecule was captured per two T cells.

Study-wide points: PBMCs left unsorted prevented a conclusive naive versus antigen-experienced comparison. Estimates of total diversity, which came from one million sequenced T cells, were considered to be underestimates.

The extraction recovered at least 6 micrograms of total RNA per sample. Notes on this clonotype: Its antigen is currently unknown.

The trim removed 3 bases at V and 4 bases at J, leaving 7 bases unmatched. CDR3 length: 16 amino acids. CDR1 is MNHNS, CDR2 SASEGT, per germline. Through a sample-barcoded 5' primer and a J-beta primer mix, a second PCR was run for roughly 6 to 12 cycles. TCRdb re-called the 5' RACE reads through MiXCR, storing one row per CDR3 protein. The sample has 1.2 million to 1.5 million distinct CDR3 sequences, around 59% seen once. The chain carries TRBV6-1 and TRBJ1-5, with 9 bases lining up with TRBD1. This receptor was identified in a man younger than 35 in good health. The sequenced material came from blood. CDR3 nucleotide sequence: TGTGCCAGCAGTGAGACAGGGGGACAGGTAAATCAGCCCCAGCATTTT. It codes for CASSETGGQVNQPQHF.